These 27 T cell receptor beta chains were sequenced from one sample in a study of T-cell memory formation after mild COVID-19. TCRdb analysed the 5' RACE reads with MiXCR anew, one entry per CDR3 protein. The sample includes some 130,000 distinct CDR3 sequences, about 16% of them seen just once. Sequencing was performed on PBMCs or a T cell subset sorted from them (not recorded which). The receptors originated from an adult woman who had mild COVID-19 (a few samples of this study predate the infection). Cell type and time point are not known.

The genes are TRBV29-1 and TRBJ1-2; perhaps TRBD1 as D (5 bases). V was clipped by 3 bases and J by 2 bases, with 10 bases between them. CDR3 length equals 13 residues. The germline CDR1 and CDR2 sequences are SQVTM and ANQGSEA. The CDR3 region is CSVEADINYGYTF. The CDR3 coding sequence is TGCAGCGTTGAGGCGGACATAAACTATGGCTACACCTTC.

The chain has TRBV24-1 and TRBJ2-5; the match to TRBD1 covers 7 bases. V trimming: 4 bases; J trimming: 3 bases; junction bases outside the gene matches: 4. CDR3 length equals 14 residues. Germline V lookup: CDR1 KGHDR, CDR2 SFDVKD. The chain's CDR3 is CATSDFDREETQYF. In nucleotides, the CDR3 is TGTGCCACCAGTGACTTCGACAGGGAAGAGACCCAGTACTTC.

The chain joins TRBV5-5 to TRBJ2-3, with TRBD1 as a possible D gene (5 bases). Trimming left V 2 bases short and J 4 bases short, with 17 bases between. This CDR3 is built from 16 residues. Germline CDR1 is SGHKS and CDR2 is YYEKEE (reference sequence). The CDR3 sequence: CASSFSGSVVADTQYF. DNA for the CDR3: TGTGCCAGCAGCTTCTCAGGGTCAGTTGTGGCAGATACGCAGTATTTT.

V gene TRBV24-1 combines with J gene TRBJ2-1, with 8 bases that match TRBD2. CDR3 length: 16 amino acids. With V trimmed by 2 bases and J by 1 base, 3 bases remained unmatched. From germline, CDR1 is KGHDR and CDR2 SFDVKD. The CDR3 bases are TGTGCCACCAGTGATTCAGCGGGAGCATCCTACAATGAGCAGTTCTTC. This sequence encodes CATSDSAGASYNEQFF.

The gene calls are TRBV7-8 and TRBJ2-1; a weak D match, TRBD2 (7 bases). Trimming pared 4 bases from V and 4 bases from J, leaving 14 bases between. The CDR3 totals 15 residues. The germline gives CDR1 SGHVS, CDR2 FQNEAQ. CDR3 DNA: TGTGCCAGCAGCTCACTGGGGGGGCTGTACAATGAGCAGTTCTTC. Encoded protein: CASSSLGGLYNEQFF. Looking up the rest from reference TRBV7-8 and TRBJ2-1 gives the full variable domain: GAGVSQSPRYKVAKRGQDVALRCDPISGHVSLFWYQQALGQGPEFLTYFQNEAQLDKSGLPSDRFFAERPEGSVSTLKIQRTQQEDSAVYLCASSSLGGLYNEQFFGPGTRLTVL.

In this sample, this clonotype turned up a few times. The V and J genes are TRBV7-9 and TRBJ2-7; TRBD1 or TRBD2 may be the D gene (6 bases each). Trimming removed 2 bases at V and 3 bases at J, with 11 bases between. Germline loops: CDR1 SEHNR, CDR2 FQNEAQ (reference sequence). CDR3 length: 14 amino acids. The CDR3 DNA follows: TGTGCCAGCAGCTTAATAGGGGGGAGCTACGAGCAGTACTTC. Encoded protein: CASSLIGGSYEQYF.

The chain combines TRBV12-3 or TRBV12-4 with TRBJ2-7; either TRBD1 or TRBD2 may supply D (6 bases each). The CDR3 contains 13 residues. V gave up 3 bases and J gave up 2 bases, with 8 bases separating them. The CDR3 bases are TGTGCCAGCAGTTTCGGGGGCCCCTACGAGCAGTACTTC. Amino acids: CASSFGGPYEQYF.

This clonotype was recorded at least ten times. The chain couples TRBV20-1 to TRBJ1-3, with unresolved D. Trimming left V 2 bases short and J 0 bases short, with 8 bases between. There are 14 residues in the CDR3. CDR1 is DFQATT and CDR2 is SNEGSKA in the germline V gene (reference sequence). The CDR3 DNA reads as TGCAGTGCTAGAATGGGTTACTCTGGAAACACCATATATTTT. This encodes CSARMGYSGNTIYF.

In DNA, the CDR3 is TGCAGTGCTAGGGCCCCGTCTGGACTAGCCCTCTACAATGAGCAGTTCTTC. It yields the protein CSARAPSGLALYNEQFF. The V and J genes are TRBV20-1 and TRBJ2-1, with 8 bases lining up with TRBD2. The CDR3 is 17 amino acids. Germline CDR1 reads DFQATT; CDR2 reads SNEGSKA (reference sequence). V lost 3 bases, J lost 3 bases, and 13 bases stayed unmatched.

This clonotype occurred a few times. The rearrangement joins TRBV2 to TRBJ2-1, with D possibly being TRBD2 (7 bases). Germline values: CDR1 SNHLY, CDR2 FYNNEI. This CDR3 has 17 amino acids. Trimming stripped 4 bases from V and 3 bases from J, with 19 bases between. CDR3 DNA: TGTGCCAGCAGTGGGGCAGAACAGGGAGGGAACTACAATGAGCAGTTCTTC. Translation: CASSGAEQGGNYNEQFF.

The chain combines TRBV24-1 with TRBJ2-5; tentative D call: TRBD2 (6 bases). Trimming shortened V by 2 bases and J by 0 bases, and 9 bases separated the two germline ends. CDR1 is KGHDR and CDR2 is SFDVKD in the germline V gene. CDR3 length equals 15 residues. Here the CDR3 reads CATSDSGEYQETQYF. The CDR3 DNA reads TGTGCCACCAGTGATTCGGGAGAGTACCAAGAGACCCAGTACTTC.

This chain joins TRBV2 and TRBJ1-6; D is possibly TRBD1 (6 bases). The CDR3 extends over 14 amino acids. V lost 6 bases and J 3 bases, leaving 9 bases between the germline ends. The V gene's germline CDR1 is SNHLY and CDR2 FYNNEI. This CDR3 is CASRRDNYNSPLHF. The DNA for the CDR3 is TGTGCCAGCAGAAGGGACAACTATAATTCACCCCTCCACTTT.

The chain is built from TRBV7-2 and TRBJ2-3; TRBD1 agrees at 10 bases. Germline CDR1 is SGHTA and CDR2 is FQGNSA. Trimming removed 0 bases from V and 4 bases from J; junction bases left unmatched: 1. This CDR3 comprises 15 residues. The DNA for the CDR3 is TGTGCCAGCAGCTTAGCCGGGACAGGGGCAGATACGCAGTATTTT. Residues: CASSLAGTGADTQYF.

The chain carries TRBV12-3 or TRBV12-4 and TRBJ1-6, with D perhaps matching TRBD1 (5 bases). The CDR3 contains 13 residues. The V gene lost 2 bases and the J gene lost 10 bases, with 9 bases spanning the gap. The CDR3 DNA is TGTGCCAGCAGTTTAAGAGGGGACTCACCCCTCCACTTT. It translates to CASSLRGDSPLHF.

In this sample, this clonotype turned up a few times. The chain's CDR3 is CASSQELIYKGQETQYF. CDR3 nucleotide sequence: TGCGCCAGCAGCCAAGAGTTGATATATAAGGGGCAAGAGACCCAGTACTTC. The chain couples TRBV4-3 to TRBJ2-5, with D perhaps TRBD1 (5 bases). The germline V and J ends were trimmed by 0 bases and 2 bases, with 16 bases remaining between them. Germline V gene sequence: CDR1 LGHNA, CDR2 YSLEER. There are 17 residues in the CDR3.

The V and J genes are TRBV7-3 and TRBJ2-1; 9 bases map to TRBD1. The V and J ends lost 5 bases and 3 bases, in that order; junction bases with no gene match: 11. The CDR3 length is 17 residues. Germline V gene sequence: CDR1 SGHTA, CDR2 FQGTGA. The CDR3 sequence is CASSPYRGRADYNEQFF. The CDR3 DNA follows: TGTGCCAGCAGCCCATACAGGGGGCGAGCGGACTACAATGAGCAGTTCTTC.

This clonotype has only a few counts. V and J are TRBV5-1 and TRBJ1-2; TRBD1 matches at 8 bases. Germline-derived CDR1 and CDR2 are SGHRS and YFSETQ. The CDR3 sequence is 13 residues long. V shed 4 bases, J shed 4 bases, and the junction held 3 bases outside the gene matches. CDR3 bases: TGCGCCAGCAGCGGGGACAGGTCCTATGGCTACACCTTC. Amino acids: CASSGDRSYGYTF. Variable domain in full (rest from reference TRBV5-1 and TRBJ1-2): KAGVTQTPRYLIKTRGQQVTLSCSPISGHRSVSWYQQTPGQGLQFLFEYFSETQRNKGNFPGRFSGRQFSNSRSEMNVSTLELGDSALYLCASSGDRSYGYTFGSGTRLTVV.

The chain combines TRBV11-2 with TRBJ2-3, with a tentative D call TRBD2 (7 bases). CDR1 is SGHAT, CDR2 FQNNGV, per germline. Trimming removed 3 bases at V and 1 base at J, with 11 bases between. The CDR3 has 15 residues. In nucleotides, the CDR3 is TGTGCCAGCAGCTTCCGGGGGGCTCGCACAGATACGCAGTATTTT. Protein sequence: CASSFRGARTDTQYF.

This clonotype has only a few counts. The genes are TRBV7-3 and TRBJ2-7; 14 positions match TRBD2. The V and J ends lost 2 bases and 0 bases, in that order; junction bases with no gene match: 12. The germline V gene encodes CDR1 SGHTA and CDR2 FQGTGA. This CDR3 region has 20 residues. The CDR3 nucleotides are TGTGCCAGCAGCTTAGGAGCCCACGGGACTAGCGGGGGAAGCTCCTACGAGCAGTACTTC. It encodes CASSLGAHGTSGGSSYEQYF.

This clonotype was detected only a few times. The chain has TRBV25-1 and TRBJ2-1; unclear D gene. CDR3 length: 14 amino acids. V was trimmed by 4 bases and J by 4 bases, leaving 11 bases between them. Per the germline V gene, CDR1 is MGHDK and CDR2 is SYGVNS. This CDR3 reads CASSVQRNYNEQFF. The CDR3 DNA sequence: TGTGCCAGCAGTGTTCAGAGAAATTACAATGAGCAGTTCTTC.

This clonotype has more than one count but fewer than ten. V gene TRBV7-8 combines with J gene TRBJ2-1; 7 bases are shared with TRBD2. Germline loops: CDR1 SGHVS, CDR2 FQNEAQ. The junction had 11 bases not matched to a gene; V was cut back by 6 bases and J by 0 bases. The CDR3 has 17 amino acids. Here the CDR3 DNA reads TGTGCCAGCAGACATGAACTAGCGCCTAGCTCCTACAATGAGCAGTTCTTC. It yields the protein CASRHELAPSSYNEQFF.

V and J are TRBV7-9 and TRBJ1-2; D gene uncertain. The V end was cut by 1 base, the J end by 4 bases, with 16 bases between. The germline CDR1 and CDR2 sequences are SEHNR and FQNEAQ (reference sequence). The CDR3 has 16 residues. CDR3 in amino acids: CASSLEGLAGAYGYTF. The DNA for the CDR3 is TGTGCCAGCAGCTTAGAAGGTCTGGCAGGCGCCTATGGCTACACCTTC.

V usage is TRBV27 and J usage is TRBJ1-5, with D possibly matching TRBD1 (5 bases). This CDR3 has 12 residues. Per germline, CDR1 MNHEY and CDR2 SMNVEV (reference sequence). CDR3 sequence: CGTGRTAGPQHF. The CDR3 DNA reads as TGTGGGACGGGACGGACGGCGGGGCCCCAGCATTTT.

This clonotype appeared a few times. The V gene is TRBV7-2, the J gene TRBJ1-2; no reliable D call. This CDR3 has 14 residues. Trimming pared 3 bases from V and 0 bases from J, leaving 8 bases between. In germline, CDR1 is SGHTA, CDR2 FQGNSA. The CDR3 DNA reads TGTGCCAGCAGCTTGTACATATCTAACTATGGCTACACCTTC. Its translation is CASSLYISNYGYTF.

This clonotype has a count of ten or more. The rearrangement uses TRBV5-5 and TRBJ2-2, with a tentative D call TRBD2 (5 bases). Deletions cut 6 bases from V and 4 bases from J, with 10 bases between. The germline V gene encodes CDR1 SGHKS and CDR2 YYEKEE (reference sequence). The CDR3 runs 13 residues. The CDR3 nucleotides read TGTGCCAGCAAAGAGGGCCTCACCGGGGAGCTGTTTTTT. Protein sequence: CASKEGLTGELFF.

This clonotype was detected only a few times. This chain joins TRBV12-3 or TRBV12-4 and TRBJ2-1, with 9 nucleotides matching TRBD2. V shed 0 bases, J shed 5 bases, and the junction held 5 bases outside the gene matches. The CDR3 is 16 amino acids. CDR3 coding DNA: TGTGCCAGCAGTTTAGCGATGGGACTAGCTCACAATGAGCAGTTCTTC. Residues: CASSLAMGLAHNEQFF.

The V gene is TRBV6-6, the J gene TRBJ1-5; no definite D call. CDR3 length equals 15 residues. Germline V gene sequence: CDR1 MNHNY, CDR2 SVGAGI (reference sequence). The V end lost 6 bases, the J end lost 2 bases, and 14 bases lay between the germline ends. The DNA of the CDR3 is TGTGCCAGCAGAGACCCTGACCGCCGCAATCAGCCCCAGCATTTT. Protein product: CASRDPDRRNQPQHF.